This T cell receptor beta chain is from a study of blood T cell repertoires in COVID-19. Libraries were prepared by immunoSEQ multiplex PCR; TCRdb keeps only in-frame clonotypes and omits some of them. This sample has about 130,000 clones; around 74% occur once, and the top ten carry 6%. The source is a man aged 80 or over with COVID-19, enrolled during active disease. Specimen: peripheral blood.

CDR3 protein: CASIMGQGLFGGYTF. For the CDR3, the DNA is TGTGCCAGTATAATGGGACAGGGGCTCTTCGGTGGCTACACCTTC. The chain carries TRBV19 and TRBJ1-2; 10 bases agree with TRBD1. The CDR3 loop spans 15 amino acids. V lost 7 bases and J lost 7; bases outside the gene matches: 12. Germline values: CDR1 LNHDA, CDR2 SQIVND (reference sequence). The full variable domain, with the rest looked up from reference TRBV19 and TRBJ1-2, is DGGITQSPKYLFRKEGQNVTLSCEQNLNHDAMYWYRQDPGQGLRLIYYSQIVNDFQKGDIAEGYSVSREKKESFPLTVTSAQKNPTAFYLCASIMGQGLFGGYTFGSGTRLTVV.